This T cell receptor (beta chain) stems from a study of blood T cell repertoires in COVID-19. The germline V and J ends were trimmed by 0 bases and 6 bases, with 6 bases remaining between them. CDR1 is SGHNT, CDR2 YYREEE, per germline (reference sequence). The CDR3 extends over 12 amino acids. Repertoires were generated with immunoSEQ multiplex PCR, while TCRdb's copy carries only in-frame clones and drops some. Of under 100,000 clones in the sample, 85% were seen once. The sequence was obtained from a woman aged 70 to 79 with active or convalescent COVID-19. The sample consisted of peripheral blood. The chain has TRBV5-4 and TRBJ1-2; TRBD1 might be the D (6 bases). The CDR3, as DNA: TGTGCCAGCAGCTTGGCAGGGGATGGCTACACCTTC. Translated, it gives CASSLAGDGYTF.